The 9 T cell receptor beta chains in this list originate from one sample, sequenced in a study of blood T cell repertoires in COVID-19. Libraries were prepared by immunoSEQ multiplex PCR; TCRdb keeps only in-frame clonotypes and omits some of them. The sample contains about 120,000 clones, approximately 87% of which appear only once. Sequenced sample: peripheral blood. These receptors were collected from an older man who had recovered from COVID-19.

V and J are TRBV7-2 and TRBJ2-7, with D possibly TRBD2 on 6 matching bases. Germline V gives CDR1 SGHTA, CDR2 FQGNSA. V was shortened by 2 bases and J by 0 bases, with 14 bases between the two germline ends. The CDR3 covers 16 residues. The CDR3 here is CASSLTTGSFSYEQYF. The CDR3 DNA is TGTGCCAGCAGCTTAACCACCGGGAGCTTCTCCTACGAGCAGTACTTC.

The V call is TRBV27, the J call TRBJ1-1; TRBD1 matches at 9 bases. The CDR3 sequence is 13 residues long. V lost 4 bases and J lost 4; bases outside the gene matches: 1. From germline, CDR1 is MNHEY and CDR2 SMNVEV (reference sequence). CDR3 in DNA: TGTGCCAGCAGTTCGACAGGGGGCACTGAAGCTTTCTTT. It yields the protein CASSSTGGTEAFF.

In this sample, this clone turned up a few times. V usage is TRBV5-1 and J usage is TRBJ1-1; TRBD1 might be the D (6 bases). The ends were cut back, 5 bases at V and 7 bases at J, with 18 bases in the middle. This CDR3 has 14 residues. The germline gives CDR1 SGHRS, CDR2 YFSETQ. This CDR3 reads CASRSQGFSSEAFF. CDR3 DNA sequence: TGCGCCAGCAGAAGTCAGGGGTTTTCGAGTGAAGCTTTCTTT.

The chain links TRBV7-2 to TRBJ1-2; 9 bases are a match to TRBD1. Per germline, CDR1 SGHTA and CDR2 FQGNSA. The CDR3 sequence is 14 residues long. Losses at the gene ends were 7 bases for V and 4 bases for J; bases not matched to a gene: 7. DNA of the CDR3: TGTGCCAGCACCCGGGACAGGGAAGGCTATGGCTACACCTTC. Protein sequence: CASTRDREGYGYTF.

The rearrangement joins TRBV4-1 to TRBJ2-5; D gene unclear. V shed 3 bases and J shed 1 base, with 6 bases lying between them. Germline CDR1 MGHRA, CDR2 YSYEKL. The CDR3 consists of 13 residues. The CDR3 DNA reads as TGCGCCAGCAGCCAGACGGGCCAAGAGACCCAGTACTTC. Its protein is CASSQTGQETQYF.

The CDR3 DNA sequence: TGTGCCAGCAGTCCTATGGACAGGATCTATGGCTACACCTTC. This translates into CASSPMDRIYGYTF. This chain joins TRBV27 and TRBJ1-2; 7 bases agree with TRBD1. V trimming: 5 bases; J trimming: 4 bases; junction bases outside the gene matches: 7. The CDR3 spans 14 residues. Germline V lookup: CDR1 MNHEY, CDR2 SMNVEV (reference sequence).

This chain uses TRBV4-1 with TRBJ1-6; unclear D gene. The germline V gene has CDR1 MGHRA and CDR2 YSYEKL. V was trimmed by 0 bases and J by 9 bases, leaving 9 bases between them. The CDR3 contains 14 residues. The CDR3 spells CASSQDSDGSPLHF. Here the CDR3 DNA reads TGCGCCAGCAGCCAAGACAGTGATGGTTCACCCCTCCACTTT.

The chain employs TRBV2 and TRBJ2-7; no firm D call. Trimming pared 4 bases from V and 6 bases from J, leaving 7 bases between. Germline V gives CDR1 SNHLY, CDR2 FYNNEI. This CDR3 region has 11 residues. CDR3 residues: CASSVMAEQYF. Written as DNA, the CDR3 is TGTGCCAGCAGTGTCATGGCCGAGCAGTACTTC. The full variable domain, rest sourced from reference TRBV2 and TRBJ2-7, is EPEVTQTPSHQVTQMGQEVILRCVPISNHLYFYWYRQILGQKVEFLVSFYNNEISEKSEIFDDQFSVERPDGSNFTLKIRSTKLEDSAMYFCASSVMAEQYFGPGTRLTVT.

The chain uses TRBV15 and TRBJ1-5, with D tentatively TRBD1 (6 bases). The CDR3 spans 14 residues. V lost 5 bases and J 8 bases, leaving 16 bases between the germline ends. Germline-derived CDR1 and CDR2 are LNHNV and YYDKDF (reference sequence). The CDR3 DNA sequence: TGTGCCACCAGCGTCACAGGGTTCAAGGAGCCCCAGCATTTT. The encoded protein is CATSVTGFKEPQHF.